The entry below describes one T cell receptor beta chain. Clones were sequenced by immunoSEQ multiplex PCR, and TCRdb holds only the in-frame ones, with some missing. The data show about 100,000 clones, approximately 88% seen once. These data originate in a study of identifying expanded T cells in peripheral blood. The V end was cut by 5 bases, the J end by 4 bases, with 12 bases between. Germline-derived CDR1 and CDR2 are MGHRA and YSYEKL. This CDR3 has 14 amino acids. The receptor's source is a person between 18 and 69 years old in good health. The chain couples TRBV4-1 to TRBJ1-3, with D uncertain. What was sequenced was blood. The CDR3 DNA reads as TGCGCCAGCAGCGTCAGCCTCCTAGGAAACACCATATATTTT. Translated, it gives CASSVSLLGNTIYF.